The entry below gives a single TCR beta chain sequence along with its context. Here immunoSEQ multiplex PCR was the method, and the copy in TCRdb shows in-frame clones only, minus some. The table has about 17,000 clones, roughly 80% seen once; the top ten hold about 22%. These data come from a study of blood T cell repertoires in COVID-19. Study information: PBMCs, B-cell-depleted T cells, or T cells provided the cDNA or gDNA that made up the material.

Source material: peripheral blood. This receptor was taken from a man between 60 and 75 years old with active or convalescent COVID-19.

CDR3 sequence: CASGGQSNTEAFF. DNA of the CDR3: TGTGCCAGCGGGGGACAGTCCAACACTGAAGCTTTCTTT. V usage is TRBV6-5 and J usage is TRBJ1-1; TRBD1 aligns across 7 bases. The CDR3 contains 13 residues. V lost 8 bases to trimming and J lost 2 bases; unmatched junction nucleotides: 5. Germline assignment: CDR1 MNHEY and CDR2 SVGAGI.